The clone carrying this T cell receptor beta chain was seen repeatedly, ten times or more. Its antigen is undetermined. The data were taken from a study of response to subunit inactivated influenza vaccine. Findings and limits, study-wide: New T cells are recruited in small numbers by each seasonal influenza vaccination, according to the authors' suggestion.

The CDR3 runs to 14 residues. Germline V gene data show CDR1 as SGHDT and CDR2 as YYEEEE. V was cut by 3 bases and J by 0 bases, with 7 bases left in between. In TCRdb, the RT-PCR reads were re-called with MiXCR into one record per CDR3 protein. The sample lists 450,000 to 600,000 distinct CDR3 sequences; under 8.5% were seen once. The chain couples TRBV5-6 to TRBJ1-5; no firm D call. The receptor was derived from a man aged 50 to 69 who received an inactivated influenza vaccine. The sample here was PBMCs from blood, taken less than 30 months after vaccination. The CDR3: CASSSEFSNQPQHF. DNA for the CDR3: TGTGCCAGCAGCTCAGAATTTAGCAATCAGCCCCAGCATTTT. The full variable domain, its missing parts supplied by reference TRBV5-6 and TRBJ1-5, is DAGVTQSPTHLIKTRGQQVTLRCSPKSGHDTVSWYQQALGQGPQFIFQYYEEEERQRGNFPDRFSGHQFPNYSSELNVNALLLGDSALYLCASSSEFSNQPQHFGDGTRLSIL.